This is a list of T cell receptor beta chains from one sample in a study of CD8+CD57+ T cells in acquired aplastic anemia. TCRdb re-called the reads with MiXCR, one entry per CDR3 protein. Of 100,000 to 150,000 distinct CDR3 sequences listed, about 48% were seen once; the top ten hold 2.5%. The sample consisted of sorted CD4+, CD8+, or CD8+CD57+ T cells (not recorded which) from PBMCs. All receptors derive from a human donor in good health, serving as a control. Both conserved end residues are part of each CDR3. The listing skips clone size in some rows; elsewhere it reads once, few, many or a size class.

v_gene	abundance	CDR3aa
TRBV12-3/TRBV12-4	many	CASRQNEGQGNTEAFF
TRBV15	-	CATSRGGGAVYTF
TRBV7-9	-	CASSAGGDEQYF
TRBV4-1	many	CASSPAPRDREGGTEAFF
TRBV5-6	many	CASSLWARLYNYGYTF
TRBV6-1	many	CASNRDRGNTEAFF
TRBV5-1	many	CASSYDRGRNGYTF
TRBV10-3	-	CAITATGELFF
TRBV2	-	CASVRYPPGTGTNTEAFF
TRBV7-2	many	CASSRQGDTNNEQFF
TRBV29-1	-	CSVRRAGTEAFF
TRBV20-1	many	CSARQGGAQYF
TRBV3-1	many	CASSQTTGADGYTF
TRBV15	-	CATSSFEQNYEQYF
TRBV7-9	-	CASSLEQGARGGYTF
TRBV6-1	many	CASSEYNSYEQYF
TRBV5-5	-	CASSFSLDVGTQYF
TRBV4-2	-	CASRQDSEAGLVSPLHF
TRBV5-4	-	CASTLGGSSPLHF
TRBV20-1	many	CSAEAGGGVNEQFF
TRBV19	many	CASRDRGITGELFF
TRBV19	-	CACRGSRQFF
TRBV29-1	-	CSVQQGSLQETQYF
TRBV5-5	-	CASSLFDVSHQPQHF
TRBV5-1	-	CASSLADTGVNTEAFF
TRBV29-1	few	CSVAGTGADNEQFF
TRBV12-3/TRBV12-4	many	CASTNLEGSAYNEQFF
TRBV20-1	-	CSASRLAGGVQETQYF
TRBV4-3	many	CASSRLDSRYGYTF
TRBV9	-	CASSPYRSAETQYF
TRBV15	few	CATSRPGGRGEQYF
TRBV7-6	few	CASSLDSGLAAEQYF
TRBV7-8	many	CASSFTGPTDTQYF
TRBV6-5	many	CASSYSNRGQNGYTF
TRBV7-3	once	CASSSDRGDRARTGELFF
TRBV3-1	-	CASSQGTEVRGYTF
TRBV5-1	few	CASSVGQGFTGEQYF
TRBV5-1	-	CASSSVPEGYNEQFF
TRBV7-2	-	CASSLPDRGYNEQFF
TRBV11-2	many	CASSNPDRGSNIQYF
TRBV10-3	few	CAISESAVTDTQYF
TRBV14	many	CASSQARSYGYTF
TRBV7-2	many	CASSLATGGPYGYTF
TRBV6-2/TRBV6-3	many	CASNGQGNTEAFF
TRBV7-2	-	CASSKEVSQYF
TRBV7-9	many	CASSPDRILHSPLHF
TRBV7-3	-	CASSLTGTQYF
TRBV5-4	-	CASSPGAGGHGYTF
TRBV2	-	CASRNTEFTYNEQFF